This T cell receptor (beta chain) emerged from a study of T cell responses to AZD1222 COVID-19 vaccine. Whole-study results and caveats: Donors were largely white British and mainly female; clonal diversity was possibly underestimated. No repertoire was sampled before or during the peak T cell response, only after it. Mapped onto spike, vaccine-associated CD4 TCRs spanned it and were dominant at 160-218 and 743-854. Increases in Spike-specific TCR breadth and depth were seen after two AZD1222 doses.

The CDR3 spans 13 residues. The germline V gene encodes CDR1 MNHNY and CDR2 SVGAGI (reference sequence). V lost 8 bases to trimming and J lost 0 bases, with 10 bases between them. To note about this clone: Its antigen is not known.

Method: immunoSEQ multiplex PCR; TCRdb's copy keeps in-frame clones and lacks some. The repertoire holds around 150,000 clones, around 92% seen once, with approximately 2.2% in the top ten. The chain combines TRBV6-6 with TRBJ1-1; no definite D call. The sequence came from an adult in good health. Material: peripheral blood, obtained on day 0 of AZD1222 vaccination. The CDR3 bases are TGTGCCAGCGATAAGCGGCTGAACACTGAAGCTTTCTTT. Its protein is CASDKRLNTEAFF.